The present entry profiles one T cell receptor beta chain with its context. Its matching antigen is unknown. Every donor, a Caucasian adult, lived in Nashville, Tennessee. This entry belongs to a study of shared clonotypes between healthy human individuals. Study overall: Three CD4 naive, three CD4 memory, two CD8 naive and one CD8 memory plate were used per donor. Study-wide findings and caveats: In several donors, around 4.5% of naive CD4 clonotypes appeared in common. Sequencing depth was expected to influence donor clonotype sharing.

Some clones are missing from TCRdb's copy, which holds only in-frame ones; the method was immunoSEQ multiplex PCR. Of about 1,500,000 clones listed, roughly 97% are singletons. V shed 9 bases and J shed 10 bases, with 10 bases lying between them. CDR3 length: 10 residues. Germline lookup yields CDR1 SNHLY and CDR2 FYNNEI. The chain joins TRBV2 to TRBJ2-1, with D possibly TRBD2 on 6 matching bases. This clonotype originated in a man aged 25-45 years in good health. Sequenced input: naive CD4+ T cells sorted from blood. Documented subset: CD45RA+ positively selected. CDR3 protein: CARGLPEQFF. The CDR3, as DNA: TGTGCCAGGGGACTTCCCGAGCAGTTCTTC.